These T cell receptor beta chains were read from a single sample in a study of radiotherapy plus CTLA-4 blockade in lung cancer. The repertoire was sequenced with immunoSEQ multiplex PCR; TCRdb's copy has only in-frame clones and lacks some. Counted here are about 38,000 clones, over 70% occurring once; the ten biggest clones make up approximately 9%. Sequences were derived from peripheral blood, sampled from a patient treated with radiotherapy plus ipilimumab. The source is a human donor with non-small cell lung cancer who had stable disease on radiotherapy plus ipilimumab. Both conserved end residues are part of each CDR3. D genes are given only for firm matches. Clone size appears in some rows only: once, few, many, or a class for an expanded clone.

TRBD1	.	TRBJ1-1	TRBV25-1	CASSVTGQAFF	TGTGCCAGCAGTGTGACAGGGCAGGCTTTCTTT
.	.	TRBJ2-5	TRBV7-6	CASSLGLGDKWGETQYF	TGTGCCAGCAGCTTAGGATTGGGGGACAAATGGGGAGAGACCCAGTACTTC
.	few	TRBJ2-1	TRBV6-5	CASSYGFVSSYNEQFF	TGTGCCAGCAGTTACGGGTTTGTGAGCTCCTACAATGAGCAGTTCTTC
.	.	TRBJ1-6	TRBV7-8	CASSLRAIASSASPLHF	TGTGCCAGCAGCTTACGAGCTATCGCCAGTAGTGCCTCACCCCTCCACTTT
TRBD2	.	TRBJ2-7	TRBV2	CASSDPERGGHEQYF	TGTGCCAGCAGTGACCCCGAACGGGGGGGCCACGAGCAGTACTTC
.	.	TRBJ1-4	TRBV11-2	CASSLARDEKLFF	TGTGCCAGCAGCCTCGCCAGGGACGAAAAACTGTTTTTT
.	.	TRBJ2-5	TRBV19	CASSQGTRETQYF	TGTGCCAGTAGTCAAGGGACACGAGAGACCCAGTACTTC
TRBD1	.	TRBJ1-5	TRBV6-5	CASSWGTGGNQPQHF	TGTGCCAGCAGTTGGGGGACAGGGGGCAATCAGCCCCAGCATTTT
TRBD2	.	TRBJ2-3	TRBV2	CASRLGLASTDTQYF	TGTGCCAGCAGGCTCGGACTAGCGAGCACAGATACGCAGTATTTT
.	.	TRBJ1-2	TRBV7-8	CASSLAPGVANYGYTF	TGTGCCAGCAGCTTAGCTCCAGGAGTAGCTAACTATGGCTACACCTTC
.	.	TRBJ1-2	TRBV7-2	CASSQYGDGYTF	TGTGCCAGCAGCCAGTATGGGGATGGCTACACCTTC
.	once	TRBJ1-5	TRBV6-1	CASRENQPQHF	TGTGCCAGCAGAGAAAATCAGCCCCAGCATTTT
.	once	TRBJ2-1	TRBV30	CAWSVEAGYNEQFF	TGTGCCTGGAGTGTAGAGGCAGGATACAATGAGCAGTTCTTC
.	.	TRBJ2-3	TRBV5-1	CASSLVGGGGTDTQYF	TGCGCCAGCAGCTTGGTCGGGGGCGGTGGCACAGATACGCAGTATTTT
.	.	TRBJ1-4	TRBV7-9	CASSLGEWGEKLFF	TGTGCCAGCAGCTTAGGGGAGTGGGGTGAAAAACTGTTTTTT
.	.	TRBJ1-4	TRBV18	CASSLLNEKLFF	TGTGCCAGCTCCCTACTTAATGAAAAACTGTTTTTT
.	.	TRBJ1-1	TRBV9	CASSVDRERNTEAFF	TGTGCCAGCAGCGTAGACAGGGAGCGGAACACTGAAGCTTTCTTT
TRBD2	.	TRBJ2-5	TRBV2	CASSEAGRGIQETQYF	TGTGCCAGCAGTGAAGCCGGGAGGGGGATCCAAGAGACCCAGTACTTC
.	once	TRBJ2-7	TRBV10-1	CASSDHSYEQYF	TGCGCCAGCAGTGATCACTCCTACGAGCAGTACTTC
.	.	TRBJ2-3	TRBV6-5	CASSPSGGSTDTQYF	TGTGCCAGCAGCCCCTCGGGTGGGAGCACAGATACGCAGTATTTT
.	once	TRBJ1-2	TRBV4-3	CASSQDVAGNIGGYTF	TGCGCCAGCAGCCAAGATGTGGCGGGGAATATCGGTGGCTACACCTTC
TRBD1	.	TRBJ1-5	TRBV6-1	CASSGRQGIGNQPQHF	TGTGCCAGCAGTGGCCGACAGGGAATTGGCAATCAGCCCCAGCATTTT
.	.	TRBJ2-2	TRBV14	CASSPRPGVNTGELFF	TGTGCCAGCAGCCCTCGACCGGGTGTAAACACCGGGGAGCTGTTTTTT
TRBD1	.	TRBJ1-6	TRBV7-3	CASSSSGTGRSPLHF	TGTGCCAGCAGCTCCTCCGGGACAGGGCGTTCACCCCTCCACTTT
.	.	TRBJ1-5	TRBV5-1	CASSPEGSGQNQPQHF	TGCGCCAGCAGCCCCGAAGGATCGGGCCAAAATCAGCCCCAGCATTTT
TRBD1	.	TRBJ2-3	TRBV11-3	CASAAFHGQETDTQYF	TGTGCCAGCGCAGCTTTTCATGGACAGGAAACAGATACGCAGTATTTT
.	.	TRBJ1-2	TRBV19	CASSIDKRHNYGYTF	TGTGCCAGTAGTATAGATAAACGGCATAACTATGGCTACACCTTC
.	.	TRBJ1-5	TRBV12-5	CASGLVPAIDLRANQPQHF	TGTGCTAGTGGTTTGGTACCCGCAATTGACCTCCGGGCGAATCAGCCCCAGCATTTT
.	.	TRBJ1-1	TRBV7-9	CASSLGRGTNTEAFF	TGTGCCAGCAGCTTAGGGCGAGGGACGAACACTGAAGCTTTCTTT
TRBD1	.	TRBJ1-4	TRBV18	CASSPTPTGTGAEKLFF	TGTGCCAGCTCACCAACTCCAACCGGGACAGGGGCTGAAAAACTGTTTTTT
.	once	TRBJ1-2	TRBV6-1	CASSAGVGFGYGYTF	TGTGCCAGCAGTGCCGGGGTGGGGTTCGGCTATGGCTACACCTTC
.	.	TRBJ1-1	TRBV5-1	CASSLDGEEGTEAFF	TGCGCCAGCAGCTTGGATGGTGAAGAGGGCACTGAAGCTTTCTTT
.	.	TRBJ1-3	TRBV15	CATSRDRNTIYF	TGTGCCACCAGCAGAGACAGAAACACCATATATTTT
.	.	TRBJ2-3	TRBV5-1	CASSLAGQGGGDTQYF	TGCGCCAGCAGCTTGGCCGGGCAGGGTGGGGGAGATACGCAGTATTTT
TRBD1	.	TRBJ1-2	TRBV7-8	CASSSGQGGRGYGYTF	TGTGCCAGCAGCTCGGGACAGGGAGGTCGTGGCTATGGCTACACCTTC
TRBD2	.	TRBJ2-1	TRBV5-1	CASSPKGDGGAANEQFF	TGCGCCAGCAGCCCCAAAGGGGACGGGGGGGCGGCAAATGAGCAGTTCTTC